This T cell receptor (beta chain) was captured in a study of shared clonotypes between healthy human individuals. Donors were healthy HIV-negative adults without recently reported acute infections or vaccinations. Trimming left V 2 bases short and J 0 bases short, with 8 bases between. Germline CDR1 reads SGHAT; CDR2 reads FQNNGV. This CDR3 region has 14 residues. Comment on this clone: Its specificity is not known.

Study-level results: Relative to their counterparts shared across all four donors, non-shared clonotypes exhibited diminished generation probabilities.

Sorted-subset replicate PCRs used around 0.2 ug DNA, about 30,000 T cell genomes. In the authors' workflow: For the immunoSEQ data, sequences were junction-only without quality scores, so filtering differed. Clones were read by immunoSEQ multiplex PCR, and TCRdb kept only the in-frame ones, dropping some. Clone size and V and J calls were adopted from that table, with D and trimming inferred from the DNA. Of around 550,000 clones in the sample, about 96% are singletons; the top ten hold 0.06%. The rearrangement links TRBV11-2 to TRBJ2-7, with D unresolved. The material sequenced was naive CD4+ T cells sorted from blood. Subset denoted: CD45RA+ positively selected. The receptor was derived from a woman aged 25-40 years in good health. CDR3 region: CASSLSSNSYEQYF. The CDR3 bases are TGTGCCAGCAGCTTATCTAGTAACTCCTACGAGCAGTACTTC.